Listed below are T cell receptor beta chains from one sample, sequenced in a study of OX40 agonist ivuxolimab in advanced cancers. Assay used: immunoSEQ multiplex PCR; TCRdb lists only in-frame clones, some missing. The sample has around 86,000 clones; about 89% are singletons. Specimen: CD4+ or CD8+ T cells sorted from blood, collected in a trial of the OX40 agonist ivuxolimab. Receptors were obtained from an adult with an advanced solid tumor such as melanoma, head and neck, liver or kidney cancer. CDR3s leave out the opening cysteine and the closing phenylalanine or tryptophan. D genes are given only for firm matches.

J gene | D gene | V gene | CDR3 protein
TRBJ1-2 | TRBD1 | TRBV6-5 | ASSYSNRGLYGYT
TRBJ2-3 | TRBD1 | TRBV6-6 | ASSSATGSTDTQY
TRBJ2-1 | TRBD2 | TRBV30 | AWRASGGNEQF
TRBJ2-5 | TRBD1 | TRBV6-1 | ASSAQGALETQY
TRBJ2-3 | - | TRBV6-5 | ASSSPPWGAQY
TRBJ1-3 | - | TRBV7-2 | ASSLMSGVSSGNTIY
TRBJ2-5 | TRBD1 | TRBV6-5 | ASRYRGSVTETQY
TRBJ2-3 | TRBD2 | TRBV4-1 | ASSKSGTSGSTDTQY
TRBJ1-2 | - | TRBV10-3 | AISVGGFDGYT
TRBJ2-1 | TRBD2 | TRBV5-6 | ASSFSGVEQF
TRBJ1-5 | - | TRBV18 | ASSPPDSGRGSNQPQH
TRBJ2-3 | - | TRBV6-5 | ASRYYPSTDTQY
TRBJ2-3 | TRBD2 | TRBV11-2 | ASSLDGVAGADTQY
TRBJ2-1 | TRBD2 | TRBV19 | ASSLLAGGINEQF
TRBJ2-6 | - | TRBV7-6 | ASSLVGNGANVLT
TRBJ2-3 | TRBD2 | TRBV5-1 | ASSRTSGRSTDTQY
TRBJ2-6 | - | TRBV5-6 | ASSHPTSGANVLT
TRBJ2-3 | TRBD2 | TRBV2 | ASRTSGPDTQY
TRBJ2-5 | TRBD1 | TRBV7-9 | ASSLEYGQAIETQY
TRBJ1-2 | - | TRBV7-9 | ASSLRAGSNYGYT
TRBJ1-1 | TRBD1 | TRBV5-1 | ASRMAGTGNTEAF